Following are 14 T cell receptor beta chains from one sample sequenced in a study of cytomegalovirus exposure and HLA in healthy donors. The PCR employed 60 Vbeta primers together with 13 Jbeta primers. Clones were sequenced by immunoSEQ multiplex PCR, and TCRdb holds only the in-frame ones, with some missing. The sample lists some 130,000 clones; about 80% were seen once. Source material: PBMCs. These receptors all come from a man aged 25-40 years in good health and CMV-seronegative.

This chain connects TRBV15 to TRBJ1-1; the D is unclear. V shed 0 bases and J shed 3 bases, with 14 bases lying between them. CDR1 and CDR2 (germline): LNHNV, YYDKDF (reference sequence). This CDR3 is built from 16 residues. CDR3 bases: TGTGCCACCAGCAGAGATTGGAACGGGGTGGACACTGAAGCTTTCTTT. Its translation is CATSRDWNGVDTEAFF.

The rearrangement uses TRBV27 and TRBJ2-5; a weak D match, TRBD2 (6 bases). The germline gives CDR1 MNHEY, CDR2 SMNVEV (reference sequence). This CDR3 spans 12 amino acids. Trimming shortened V by 6 bases and J by 9 bases, and 14 bases separated the two germline ends. Here the CDR3 DNA reads TGTGCCAGCAGCACGATGAGGGAGGCCCAGTACTTC. Translating it yields CASSTMREAQYF.

This chain links TRBV10-3 with TRBJ1-5; tentative D call: TRBD1 (5 bases). V shed 6 bases and J shed 1 base, with 10 bases lying between them. The germline gives CDR1 ENHRY, CDR2 SYGVKD. The CDR3 sequence is 14 residues long. Written as DNA, the CDR3 is TGTGCCATCAGGGGGGGAGAAAGCAATCAGCCCCAGCATTTT. It is translated as CAIRGGESNQPQHF.

The chain employs TRBV11-2 and TRBJ2-7, with D unclear. Looked up from germline, CDR1 is SGHAT and CDR2 is FQNNGV. The CDR3 totals 14 residues. Trimming took off 3 bases at V and 4 bases at J, with 13 bases between the two ends. The chain's CDR3 is CASSFRLGLYEQYF. The CDR3 DNA reads TGTGCCAGCAGCTTTCGCCTGGGCCTTTACGAGCAGTACTTC.

J is TRBJ2-7 and V is TRBV30; D is possibly TRBD2 (5 bases). The CDR3 has 11 amino acids. The germline CDR1 and CDR2 sequences are GTSNPN and SVGIG (reference sequence). Trimming took off 4 bases at V and 3 bases at J, with 7 bases between the two ends. The CDR3 loop reads CAWTRGYEQYF. CDR3 sequence (DNA): TGTGCCTGGACACGGGGCTACGAGCAGTACTTC.

The V and J genes are TRBV4-2 and TRBJ2-5; D unclear. Judging by the DNA end, TRBJ2-7 fits better; the J call may be wrong. The germline V gene encodes CDR1 LGHNA and CDR2 YNFKEQ. The length of the CDR3 is 13 residues. The CDR3 DNA follows: TGTGCCAGCAGCCACGATTTGAGCTACGAGCAGTACTTC. Encoded protein: CASSHDLSYEQYF.

The chain uses TRBV5-1 and TRBJ2-3; perhaps TRBD1 as D (6 bases). The CDR3 runs to 14 residues. Germline V lookup: CDR1 SGHRS, CDR2 YFSETQ. Trimming pared 4 bases from V and 2 bases from J, leaving 11 bases between. The CDR3 region is CASSERTDTDTQYF. CDR3 coding DNA: TGCGCCAGCAGCGAAAGGACAGACACAGATACGCAGTATTTT.

The chain is built from TRBV10-3 and TRBJ1-2, with 10 bases aligning to TRBD1. Germline lookup yields CDR1 ENHRY and CDR2 SYGVKD. V trimming: 6 bases; J trimming: 3 bases; junction bases outside the gene matches: 7. The CDR3 runs 15 residues. CDR3 protein: CAIRGTGDVDYGYTF. CDR3 nucleotide sequence: TGTGCCATCAGGGGGACAGGGGATGTGGACTATGGCTACACCTTC.

This rearrangement joins TRBV18 to TRBJ1-5, with 7 bases aligning to TRBD1. The germline V gene has CDR1 KGHSH and CDR2 LQKENI. This CDR3 contains 14 residues. The ends lost 3 bases at V and 7 bases at J; junction bases unmatched: 6. CDR3 residues: CASSPGQTLQPQHF. The DNA for the CDR3 is TGTGCCAGCTCACCGGGACAGACCTTACAGCCCCAGCATTTT.

The rearrangement links TRBV9 to TRBJ2-5; 9 bases match TRBD2. The ends lost 3 bases at V and 1 base at J; junction bases unmatched: 4. The CDR3 extends over 15 amino acids. Germline CDR1 is SGDLS and CDR2 is YYNGEE. The CDR3 loop is CASSDDSGSQETQYF. The CDR3 coding sequence is TGTGCCAGCAGCGACGATAGCGGGAGCCAAGAGACCCAGTACTTC.

The chain joins TRBV19 to TRBJ2-1; maybe TRBD2 (6 bases). The germline V gene has CDR1 LNHDA and CDR2 SQIVND (reference sequence). The CDR3 consists of 15 residues. The V end lost 2 bases, the J end lost 6 bases, and 14 bases lay between the germline ends. CDR3 bases: TGTGCCAGTAGTATATTTAGCGGCGGTCCCAATGAGCAGTTCTTC. This encodes CASSIFSGGPNEQFF.

This clone has more than one count but fewer than ten. The chain links TRBV12-5 to TRBJ2-7, with 10 bases that match TRBD2. The junction had 12 bases not matched to a gene; V was cut back by 6 bases and J by 4 bases. This CDR3 is built from 16 residues. Germline CDR1 LGHNT, CDR2 FRNRAP. The CDR3 reads CASGRKREGGRYEQYF. The CDR3 DNA reads as TGTGCTAGTGGCCGTAAGCGGGAGGGCGGTAGGTACGAGCAGTACTTC.

The chain couples TRBV28 to TRBJ2-1; 12 bases are shared with TRBD1. V dropped 7 bases and J dropped 4; count of bases not matched to a gene: 14. Germline V gene sequence: CDR1 MDHEN, CDR2 SYDVKM. This CDR3 region has 18 residues. The CDR3: CASTYRDRGRILYNEQFF. In DNA form, the CDR3 reads TGTGCCAGCACTTACCGGGACAGGGGGCGTATTTTGTACAATGAGCAGTTCTTC.

The chain joins TRBV5-1 to TRBJ2-2; 11 bases line up with TRBD2. The CDR3 runs to 16 residues. CDR1 is SGHRS and CDR2 is YFSETQ in the germline V gene. Trimming cost V 2 bases and J 0 bases; bases outside gene matches: 0. This CDR3 is CASSFSGRANTGELFF. In nucleotides, the CDR3 is TGCGCCAGCAGCTTTAGCGGGAGGGCGAACACCGGGGAGCTGTTTTTT.